Presented here are 31 T cell receptor beta chains from one specimen sequenced in a study of blood T cell repertoires in COVID-19. Using immunoSEQ multiplex PCR, the repertoire was profiled, and TCRdb retains in-frame clones only, with some absent. The sample includes some 230,000 clones, approximately 84% of them seen just once. Sequencing input: PBMCs or T cells enriched from blood (not recorded which). Receptor source: a man aged 35 to 55 who had recovered from COVID-19.

This chain connects TRBV28 to TRBJ1-2; D remains unclear. CDR1 MDHEN and CDR2 SYDVKM come from the germline V gene. This CDR3 has 12 amino acids. The V gene lost 5 bases and the J gene lost 6 bases, with 10 bases spanning the gap. This chain's CDR3 is CASSATRDGYTF. The CDR3 coding sequence is TGTGCCAGCAGTGCCACGAGGGATGGCTACACCTTC.

This chain uses TRBV10-3 with TRBJ2-2, with a tentative D call TRBD2 (6 bases). Germline lookup yields CDR1 ENHRY and CDR2 SYGVKD. V lost 7 bases, J lost 2 bases, and 14 bases lay in between. The CDR3 spans 15 residues. CDR3 DNA: TGTGCCATCACCCCGGGACTCCCAAACACCGGGGAGCTGTTTTTT. Translated: CAITPGLPNTGELFF.

The chain employs TRBV6-5 and TRBJ1-6; no reliable D call. The CDR3 totals 13 residues. V was shortened by 8 bases and J by 4 bases, with 9 bases between the two germline ends. From germline, CDR1 is MNHEY and CDR2 SVGAGI. The CDR3 region is CASQEDYNSPLHF. In DNA, the CDR3 is TGTGCCAGCCAGGAGGATTATAATTCACCCCTCCACTTT.

This clone was counted between two and nine times. This chain uses TRBV9 with TRBJ1-1; D is unclear. Germline values: CDR1 SGDLS, CDR2 YYNGEE. The CDR3 contains 14 residues. Trimming took off 0 bases at V and 4 bases at J, with 10 bases between the two ends. The CDR3 bases are TGTGCCAGCAGCGTAGAGCCAGGCCGCACTGAAGCTTTCTTT. It yields the protein CASSVEPGRTEAFF.

The chain is built from TRBV4-2 and TRBJ1-5; no definite D call. Germline CDR1 and CDR2: LGHNA and YNFKEQ. The ends were cut back, 0 bases at V and 4 bases at J, with 10 bases in the middle. The CDR3 runs 15 residues. The CDR3 DNA follows: TGTGCCAGCAGCCAAGATGAGGGAGCTAATCAGCCCCAGCATTTT. This encodes CASSQDEGANQPQHF.

This chain joins TRBV2 and TRBJ1-5; D remains ambiguous. The CDR3 spans 16 residues. Trimming left V 4 bases short and J 2 bases short, with 15 bases between. Germline V gene lookup returns CDR1 SNHLY and CDR2 FYNNEI. CDR3 amino acids: CASSVSSGNGNQPQHF. The CDR3, as DNA: TGTGCCAGCAGTGTAAGTTCGGGAAACGGCAATCAGCCCCAGCATTTT.

This clone was picked up one time. CDR3 DNA sequence: TGTGCCAGCAGCTCCGGGACGGGGGTTGGTCAGCCCCAGCATTTT. It specifies CASSSGTGVGQPQHF. This sequence joins TRBV5-4 and TRBJ1-5; D might be TRBD1 (5 bases). This CDR3 comprises 15 residues. CDR1 SGHNT and CDR2 YYREEE come from the germline V gene (reference sequence). The V and J ends lost 3 bases and 6 bases respectively, with 16 bases between them.

This chain links TRBV24-1 with TRBJ1-6; 7 bases map to TRBD1. CDR1 is KGHDR and CDR2 is SFDVKD in the germline V gene. V dropped 4 bases and J dropped 8; count of bases not matched to a gene: 4. This CDR3 spans 14 amino acids. The CDR3 loop reads CATSDRDSYSPLHF. CDR3 DNA sequence: TGTGCCACCAGTGACCGGGACAGCTATTCACCCCTCCACTTT.

This clone was counted a few times. The rearrangement links TRBV12-2 to TRBJ2-5; the listed D gene, TRBD2, was not tested against the DNA. TRBV12-2 is reported as a pseudogene. This CDR3 has 19 residues. The CDR3 region is CASRSRLGGSSGGQETQYF. The CDR3, as DNA: TGTGCAAGTCGCTCCCGGTTGGGCGGATCTAGCGGGGGACAAGAGACCCAGTACTTC.

This sequence joins TRBV13 and TRBJ1-4; D is uncertain. The V gene lost 5 bases and the J gene lost 9 bases, with 10 bases spanning the gap. CDR1 and CDR2 from the germline V gene are PRHDT and FYEKMQ (reference sequence). The CDR3 is made up of 12 amino acids. The CDR3 coding sequence is TGTGCCAGCAGCCCTATGAGGCAAAAACTGTTTTTT. It specifies CASSPMRQKLFF.

Note on this clone: The sample contains more than one DNA sequence encoding this CDR3. J is TRBJ2-3 and V is TRBV9, with 7 bases identical to TRBD2. The CDR3 has 14 amino acids. Germline V gives CDR1 SGDLS, CDR2 YYNGEE. V dropped 2 bases and J dropped 4; count of bases not matched to a gene: 4. This CDR3 is CASSVEGGADTQYF. CDR3 nucleotides: TGTGCCAGCAGCGTCGAGGGAGGGGCAGATACGCAGTATTTT.

The rearrangement uses TRBV11-2 and TRBJ1-5, with D perhaps TRBD1 (5 bases). The V end was cut by 1 base, the J end by 7 bases, with 11 bases between. Germline V gene sequence: CDR1 SGHAT, CDR2 FQNNGV. The CDR3 contains 14 residues. This chain's CDR3 is CASSLGGVGQPQHF. CDR3 nucleotides: TGTGCCAGCAGCTTAGGGGGGGTCGGGCAGCCCCAGCATTTT. The full variable domain, with the rest looked up from reference TRBV11-2 and TRBJ1-5, is EAGVAQSPRYKIIEKRQSVAFWCNPISGHATLYWYQQILGQGPKLLIQFQNNGVVDDSQLPKDRFSAERLKGVDSTLKIQPAKLEDSAVYLCASSLGGVGQPQHFGDGTRLSIL.

This chain uses TRBV18 with TRBJ1-1; a weak D match, TRBD1 (6 bases). Trimming took 4 bases from V and 2 from J, leaving 11 bases between them. This CDR3 contains 14 residues. Germline CDR1 reads KGHSH; CDR2 reads LQKENI. Written as DNA, the CDR3 is TGTGCCAGCTCACTCGACAGGAGTAACACTGAAGCTTTCTTT. Its translation: CASSLDRSNTEAFF.

The chain has TRBV6-1 and TRBJ1-2; tentatively, D is TRBD1 (6 bases). The CDR3 contains 16 residues. The V gene lost 4 bases and the J gene lost 1 base, with 16 bases spanning the gap. Germline V gene data show CDR1 as MNHNS and CDR2 as SASEGT. CDR3 bases: TGTGCCAGCAGTGGGGACGACAGGAAGAATAACTATGGCTACACCTTC. Translating it yields CASSGDDRKNNYGYTF.

The chain employs TRBV30 and TRBJ1-4, with 7 bases aligning to TRBD1. The CDR3 has 14 amino acids. In germline, CDR1 is GTSNPN, CDR2 SVGIG (reference sequence). CDR3 nucleotide sequence: TGTGGAATGAGGGGGCCGGCAACTAATGAAAAACTGTTTTTT. It translates to CGMRGPATNEKLFF.

The chain joins TRBV28 to TRBJ2-2, with 10 bases fitting TRBD2. This CDR3 is 17 amino acids long. The junction had 10 bases not matched to a gene; V was cut back by 6 bases and J by 3 bases. Germline CDR1 reads MDHEN; CDR2 reads SYDVKM. The CDR3 here is CASRGTGTSAYTGELFF. The CDR3 nucleotides read TGTGCCAGCAGAGGCACAGGGACTAGCGCCTACACCGGGGAGCTGTTTTTT.

The rearrangement joins TRBV7-2 to TRBJ2-5, with 9 nucleotides matching TRBD1. The CDR3 is 14 amino acids. Germline V CDR1 and CDR2: SGHTA, FQGNSA. The J segment lost 5 bases and the V segment lost 1 base, leaving 2 bases of the junction unmatched. In nucleotides, the CDR3 is TGTGCCAGCAGCTTAGACAGGGGGCTGGAGACCCAGTACTTC. Its protein is CASSLDRGLETQYF.

The chain has TRBV11-1 and TRBJ2-7; weak D call: TRBD2 (6 bases). Looked up from germline, CDR1 is SGHAT and CDR2 is FQDESV (reference sequence). The CDR3 contains 13 residues. Trimming cost V 8 bases and J 3 bases, with 14 bases left between them. The CDR3 sequence is CASRDAGNYEQYF. CDR3 nucleotides: TGTGCCAGCCGTGATGCGGGGAACTACGAGCAGTACTTC.

The CDR3 coding sequence is TGTGCCAGCAGCTCGACGAAACAAGACAGGGTTGAAGCTTTCTTT. This sequence encodes CASSSTKQDRVEAFF. V and J are TRBV5-4 and TRBJ1-1; 7 bases line up with TRBD1. The CDR3 totals 15 residues. The V segment lost 3 bases and the J segment 7 bases; nucleotides outside the gene matches: 12. Germline-derived CDR1 and CDR2 are SGHNT and YYREEE (reference sequence).

This clone has just one count. The chain joins TRBV2 to TRBJ1-2; D remains ambiguous. V was pared by 7 bases and J by 3 bases, with 9 bases between. CDR1 and CDR2 from the germline V gene are SNHLY and FYNNEI. The CDR3 is made up of 12 amino acids. CDR3: CASKPRDYGYTF. CDR3 DNA sequence: TGTGCCAGCAAGCCGAGGGACTATGGCTACACCTTC. Full variable domain (missing parts from reference TRBV2 and TRBJ1-2): EPEVTQTPSHQVTQMGQEVILRCVPISNHLYFYWYRQILGQKVEFLVSFYNNEISEKSEIFDDQFSVERPDGSNFTLKIRSTKLEDSAMYFCASKPRDYGYTFGSGTRLTVV.

Only a few counts were recorded for this clone. The chain joins TRBV30 to TRBJ2-1, with TRBD2 matching 8 bases. This CDR3 contains 16 residues. Germline CDR1 reads GTSNPN; CDR2 reads SVGIG (reference sequence). V lost 6 bases to trimming and J lost 0 bases; unmatched junction nucleotides: 10. The CDR3 protein is CACRGWSGSSYNEQFF. The CDR3 DNA is TGTGCCTGCCGGGGTTGGAGCGGGAGCTCCTACAATGAGCAGTTCTTC.

This clone was seen just once. V and J are TRBV30 and TRBJ1-1, with D uncertain. The CDR3 loop spans 13 amino acids. The V gene's germline CDR1 is GTSNPN and CDR2 SVGIG (reference sequence). V was clipped by 2 bases and J by 1 base, with 8 bases between them. In DNA, the CDR3 is TGTGCCTGGAGTCGCTACCCGAACACTGAAGCTTTCTTT. Translated: CAWSRYPNTEAFF.

This clone was seen more than once but under ten times. The V gene is TRBV27, the J gene TRBJ1-1; D remains ambiguous. The V end lost 2 bases, the J end lost 6 bases, and 10 bases lay between the germline ends. The CDR3 runs to 13 residues. Germline V CDR1 and CDR2: MNHEY, SMNVEV (reference sequence). The CDR3 here is CASSLGLQSEAFF. The DNA for the CDR3 is TGTGCCAGCAGTTTAGGACTTCAGTCTGAAGCTTTCTTT.

J is TRBJ1-1 and V is TRBV27; 10 bases fit TRBD1. CDR3 length equals 14 residues. Germline assignment: CDR1 MNHEY and CDR2 SMNVEV (reference sequence). The junction had 5 bases not matched to a gene; V was cut back by 6 bases and J by 4 bases. This CDR3 is CASSFDRGRTEAFF. DNA of the CDR3: TGTGCCAGCAGCTTTGACAGGGGGCGCACTGAAGCTTTCTTT.

This chain joins TRBV9 and TRBJ1-2, with D possibly matching TRBD1 (5 bases). The CDR3 length is 12 residues. Germline V gene sequence: CDR1 SGDLS, CDR2 YYNGEE. Trimming pared 3 bases from V and 5 bases from J, leaving 8 bases between. The CDR3 DNA sequence: TGTGCCAGCAGCGCATCAGGGTATGGCTACACCTTC. It is translated as CASSASGYGYTF.

This chain joins TRBV24-1 and TRBJ1-1; TRBD1 agrees at 8 bases. Trimming cost V 4 bases and J 8 bases; bases outside gene matches: 5. CDR3 size: 13 residues. The germline V gene encodes CDR1 KGHDR and CDR2 SFDVKD. CDR3 region: CATSDTGQGEAFF. Here the CDR3 DNA reads TGTGCCACCAGTGACACCGGACAGGGCGAAGCTTTCTTT.

CDR3 sequence (DNA): TGTGCCAGCTCACTCTTAGCGTTAAGCTCCTACAATGAGCAGTTCTTC. Its protein is CASSLLALSSYNEQFF. The chain carries TRBV18 and TRBJ2-1, with D possibly TRBD2 on 5 matching bases. The CDR3 is 16 amino acids. Trimming removed 4 bases at V and 0 bases at J, with 13 bases between. Germline V gives CDR1 KGHSH, CDR2 LQKENI.

The V call is TRBV5-1, the J call TRBJ1-4; D possibly corresponds to TRBD1 (6 bases). V dropped 3 bases and J dropped 2 bases, with 11 bases sitting between them. The CDR3 loop spans 15 amino acids. The germline gives CDR1 SGHRS, CDR2 YFSETQ. The DNA of the CDR3 is TGCGCCAGCAGCTCAACTACAGGGACTAATGAAAAACTGTTTTTT. As protein: CASSSTTGTNEKLFF. Combining the CDR3 with reference TRBV5-1 and TRBJ1-4 gives the whole variable domain KAGVTQTPRYLIKTRGQQVTLSCSPISGHRSVSWYQQTPGQGLQFLFEYFSETQRNKGNFPGRFSGRQFSNSRSEMNVSTLELGDSALYLCASSSTTGTNEKLFFGSGTQLSVL.

The V and J genes are TRBV5-1 and TRBJ1-1, with D hard to call. V was shortened by 4 bases and J by 1 base, with 11 bases between the two germline ends. CDR1 is SGHRS and CDR2 is YFSETQ in the germline V gene. The CDR3 has 14 amino acids. The DNA for the CDR3 is TGCGCCAGCAGCCCGAATACCGGGAACACTGAAGCTTTCTTT. Amino acids: CASSPNTGNTEAFF. Based on the CDR3 plus reference TRBV5-1 and TRBJ1-1, the full variable domain is KAGVTQTPRYLIKTRGQQVTLSCSPISGHRSVSWYQQTPGQGLQFLFEYFSETQRNKGNFPGRFSGRQFSNSRSEMNVSTLELGDSALYLCASSPNTGNTEAFFGQGTRLTVV.

The chain employs TRBV6-2 or TRBV6-3 and TRBJ2-7; tentative D call: TRBD2 (5 bases). The length of the CDR3 is 14 residues. V was clipped by 4 bases and J by 7 bases, with 17 bases between them. Germline V gene data show CDR1 as MNHEY and CDR2 as SVGEGT. The CDR3 loop is CASSSQTTPREQYF. The CDR3 bases are TGTGCCAGCAGTTCCCAGACTACCCCTCGGGAGCAGTACTTC.

The chain has TRBV7-2 and TRBJ2-7; TRBD2 aligns across 7 bases. In germline, CDR1 is SGHTA, CDR2 FQGNSA. CDR3 length: 12 residues. V gave up 7 bases and J gave up 2 bases; unmatched junction bases: 2. The CDR3 DNA reads as TGTGCCAGCACAGCGGGAACCTACGAGCAGTACTTC. Amino acid sequence: CASTAGTYEQYF.